This TCR beta chain was observed in a study of T cells in Graves' hyperthyroidism and ophthalmopathy (dated by TCRdb to between 2018 and 2021). In the study overall: Peripheral blood was sampled at the time of initial diagnosis, prior to any treatment. Thyroid tissue and blood T-cell repertoires from about six Graves' hyperthyroidism patients were also compared in the study. After blood sampling, hyperthyroidism patients were treated with methimazole at a starting dose of 30 mg daily, and ophthalmopathy patients were treated with high-dose intravenous methylprednisolone. Prospective prediction of ophthalmopathy was tested in an independent validation cohort of 18 to 20 hyperthyroidism patients and 15 to 17 patients who later progressed to ophthalmopathy. The paper describes TCR Vbeta CDR3 sequencing of about 140 peripheral blood samples, made up of some 42 ophthalmopathy patients, roughly 80 hyperthyroidism patients and 17 progressor patients. A discovery cohort of around 100 patients, roughly 43 with Graves' ophthalmopathy and about 60 with stable Graves' hyperthyroidism, was used to find distinguishing TCR V-J signatures. For training and testing, the 95 to 100 patients in the discovery cohort were randomly divided in a 7:3 ratio. The paper's findings and limits, for the study overall: In cross-validation, a model built on a 13 V-J signature told ophthalmopathy apart from stable hyperthyroidism with 85% to 90% sensitivity and approximately 84% specificity, and in testing the same model reached 80%/75%. Most expanded thyroid clonotypes (frequency above 0.001) were also found in blood, which suggests that blood repertoires may mirror thyroid immune responses. In validation, the model predicted progression to ophthalmopathy a median of approximately 6.6 months before onset, with about 70% sensitivity and around 76% specificity. No statistical method was used to set the sample size in advance, and investigators knew the group allocation.

TCR beta CDR3 regions were amplified from RNA transcripts. For the first round of RT-PCR on the TCR CDR3, the HTBI primer set was used together with the Qiagen OneStep RT-PCR kit. A second multiplex PCR round built the libraries, followed by size selection and purification. Paired-end sequencing of the libraries was performed with 100 bp reads on an Illumina HiSeq2000. The authors' analysis ran thus. SOAPnuke was used to process the raw data, throwing out any read that contained adapters or uncalled bases, had a mean Phred below 15, or lacked an exact constant-primer or identifier match. COPE v1.2.5 was used to merge high-quality paired reads, and clonotypes were defined as unique nucleotide sequences. MiTCR v1.1 was used to align clonotypes to the IMGT TRBV, TRBD and TRBJ reference segments. The analysis was restricted to V-J combinations with a frequency above 0.0001, which together covered 98% to 99.2% of the repertoires. The TCS score was defined as the ratio of F50 (clonal expansion) to E x V (chaos), calculated using BLOSUM62-based TCRdist between CDR3 peptides within each V-J. Welch's t-statistics and random forest reduced roughly 540 V-J features to about 12, which were used in a naive Bayes classifier (R e1071). TCRdb's own reprocessing of the public reads used fastp at Q25 and MiXCR and kept productive beta chains. Each record represents a unique CDR3 protein, reported with the most common genes and DNA among its rows. The V and J calls shown here were made by TCRdb, not taken from the authors' results. Across this sample there are about 360,000 distinct CDR3 sequences, with roughly 13% seen only once. The ten most abundant clones make up roughly 9.2% of the sample.

Stable Graves' hyperthyroidism was defined as no progression to ophthalmopathy during 18 months of follow-up. Hyperthyroidism patients were aged 18 to 65 years and newly diagnosed, with disease duration of less than 2 months. Patients with uncontrolled infections, other autoimmune diseases, pregnancy or lactation were excluded. Diagnoses were based on clinical symptoms, serum thyroxine and TRAb, thyroid ultrasound and orbital computed tomography. PBMCs were separated from roughly 9.3 ml of fresh peripheral blood using Ficoll-Paque density gradient centrifugation. Total RNA was extracted with Trizol reagent, and quality was checked on an Agilent 2100 Bioanalyzer. The CDR3 measures 14 amino acids from cysteine to phenylalanine. Just the 42-base CDR3 DNA is kept, in frame starting at base 1. V and J are truncated by 2 bases and 8 bases respectively, leaving an intervening sequence of 10 bases. CDR1 KGHSY and CDR2 FQNENV were looked up in the germline V gene.

Many counts were recorded for this clonotype. Which antigen it targets is not known. The record has no base qualities; no much larger clone is one base away. This chain joins TRBV16 to TRBJ1-6, with a weak D call of TRBD1 (5 bases match). The material sequenced was blood. The TCR comes from a woman under 30 with Graves' hyperthyroidism. The nucleotide sequence is TGTGCCAGCAGCCAACTGGGGCAGGATTCACCCCTCCACTTT. It specifies CASSQLGQDSPLHF.